These 24 T cell receptor beta chains originate from one sample sequenced in a study of blood T cell repertoires in COVID-19. The data were produced by immunoSEQ multiplex PCR, yet TCRdb's version contains in-frame clones alone and is incomplete. The sample holds 300,000 or so clones; more than 75% are singletons and the top ten take roughly 1%. The source material was PBMCs or T cells enriched from blood (not recorded which). These receptors came from a woman aged 25 to 45 who had recovered from COVID-19.

The V and J genes are TRBV4-3 and TRBJ1-3; weak D call: TRBD1 (6 bases). CDR1 is LGHNA and CDR2 is YSLEER in the germline V gene. The CDR3 has 16 residues. The V and J ends lost 4 bases and 4 bases respectively, with 17 bases between them. CDR3 DNA: TGCGCCAGCAGCCCATCGCGGGGGCTGGGAGGAAACACCATATATTTT. Translation: CASSPSRGLGGNTIYF.

The sample holds a few counts of this clone. This rearrangement joins TRBV2 to TRBJ1-5; the match to TRBD1 covers 8 bases. The junction had 12 bases not matched to a gene; V was cut back by 7 bases and J by 7 bases. The CDR3 is made up of 15 amino acids. Germline CDR1 and CDR2: SNHLY and FYNNEI. The DNA for the CDR3 is TGTGCCAGCATCATGGGGACAGGAGTAGGGCAGCCCCAGCATTTT. This codes for CASIMGTGVGQPQHF.

In its sample, this clone was seen once. This chain connects TRBV10-2 to TRBJ2-2; 11 bases are shared with TRBD1. The CDR3 has 15 residues. Germline V gene lookup returns CDR1 WSHSY and CDR2 SAAADI. V gave up 6 bases and J gave up 6 bases; unmatched junction bases: 6. This chain's CDR3 is CASRSGTGGAGELFF. The CDR3 DNA follows: TGCGCCAGCAGGAGCGGGACAGGGGGAGCCGGGGAGCTGTTTTTT.

The chain recombines TRBV2 with TRBJ1-6; TRBD1 might be the D (5 bases). Germline CDR1 and CDR2: SNHLY and FYNNEI. Trimming pared 6 bases from V and 0 bases from J, leaving 12 bases between. The CDR3 runs to 16 residues. The CDR3, as DNA: TGTGCCAGCAGCGTCGGGGGTAACTCCTATAATTCACCCCTCCACTTT. It specifies CASSVGGNSYNSPLHF.

The chain combines TRBV4-3 with TRBJ1-6; 7 bases map to TRBD1. This CDR3 spans 15 amino acids. V lost 0 bases and J lost 10; bases outside the gene matches: 6. The germline V gene encodes CDR1 LGHNA and CDR2 YSLEER. The CDR3 DNA is TGCGCCAGCAGCCAAGACGTGGCAGGGGGATCACCCCTCCACTTT. This encodes CASSQDVAGGSPLHF.

J is TRBJ1-4 and V is TRBV7-2, with D possibly TRBD1 on 5 matching bases. Germline loops: CDR1 SGHTA, CDR2 FQGNSA. V lost 6 bases to trimming and J lost 13 bases, with 12 bases between them. The CDR3 contains 11 residues. CDR3 in DNA: TGTGCCAGCAGGGACACAGATGGACTGTTTTTT. The encoded protein is CASRDTDGLFF.

The chain is built from TRBV27 and TRBJ2-5; 9 bases are shared with TRBD1. Germline-derived CDR1 and CDR2 are MNHEY and SMNVEV (reference sequence). The CDR3 has 14 amino acids. The trim removed 4 bases at V and 4 bases at J, leaving 4 bases unmatched. This CDR3 reads CASSSQTGGETQYF. Written as DNA, the CDR3 is TGTGCCAGCAGTTCCCAGACAGGGGGAGAGACCCAGTACTTC.

The V and J genes are TRBV6-1 and TRBJ1-5; TRBD1 might be the D (5 bases). Trimming removed 3 bases at V and 4 bases at J, with 10 bases between. This CDR3 is 14 amino acids long. Germline V gene sequence: CDR1 MNHNS, CDR2 SASEGT. This CDR3 reads CASSDGGVNQPQHF. In DNA form, the CDR3 reads TGTGCCAGCAGTGATGGGGGGGTTAATCAGCCCCAGCATTTT.

This sequence joins TRBV4-2 and TRBJ2-3; 10 bases match TRBD2. The CDR3 sequence is 16 residues long. Germline CDR1 LGHNA, CDR2 YNFKEQ. Trimming took 3 bases from V and 4 from J; bases not matched to a gene: 7. CDR3 residues: CASSQELAGRADTQYF. For the CDR3, the DNA is TGTGCCAGCAGCCAGGAACTAGCGGGGAGGGCAGATACGCAGTATTTT.

This clone was recorded once. The gene calls are TRBV9 and TRBJ2-7; 7 bases agree with TRBD1. The germline V gene has CDR1 SGDLS and CDR2 YYNGEE. The V segment lost 4 bases and the J segment 3 bases; nucleotides outside the gene matches: 10. CDR3 size: 15 residues. The CDR3, as DNA: TGTGCCAGCAGCCCCAGAAGACAGGGTAGCTACGAGCAGTACTTC. Translating gives CASSPRRQGSYEQYF.

The chain has TRBV5-6 and TRBJ2-1; TRBD2 aligns across 12 bases. With V trimmed by 5 bases and J by 6 bases, 3 bases remained unmatched. Per germline, CDR1 SGHDT and CDR2 YYEEEE. There are 14 residues in the CDR3. The DNA for the CDR3 is TGTGCCAGCAGTGGACTAGCGGGGCCCAATGAGCAGTTCTTC. It yields the protein CASSGLAGPNEQFF.

The V gene is TRBV15, the J gene TRBJ2-4; 9 nucleotides match TRBD2. V gave up 5 bases and J gave up 3 bases; unmatched junction bases: 2. The CDR3 is 14 residues long. Looked up from germline, CDR1 is LNHNV and CDR2 is YYDKDF (reference sequence). This CDR3 reads CATSAGGGKNIQYF. For the CDR3, the DNA is TGTGCCACCAGCGCGGGGGGGGGCAAAAACATTCAGTACTTC. Variable domain in full (rest from reference TRBV15 and TRBJ2-4): DAMVIQNPRYQVTQFGKPVTLSCSQTLNHNVMYWYQQKSSQAPKLLFHYYDKDFNNEADTPDNFQSRRPNTSFCFLDIRSPGLGDTAMYLCATSAGGGKNIQYFGAGTRLSVL.

The chain couples TRBV27 to TRBJ2-7, with 7 bases fitting TRBD1. The CDR3 has 15 residues. Germline CDR1 and CDR2: MNHEY and SMNVEV (reference sequence). V shed 6 bases, J shed 2 bases, and the junction held 10 bases outside the gene matches. The CDR3 loop reads CASSPGTAFTYEQYF. For the CDR3, the DNA is TGTGCCAGCAGCCCGGGGACAGCCTTCACCTACGAGCAGTACTTC.

The sample holds one count of this clone. The chain employs TRBV7-2 and TRBJ2-3; TRBD2 agrees at 16 bases. Germline V CDR1 and CDR2: SGHTA, FQGNSA. The CDR3 runs 18 residues. V trimming: 3 bases; J trimming: 5 bases; junction bases outside the gene matches: 8. The CDR3 is CASSFTGTSGGARDTQYF. CDR3 DNA sequence: TGTGCCAGCAGCTTTACCGGGACTAGCGGGGGGGCCAGAGATACGCAGTATTTT.

The chain links TRBV2 to TRBJ2-1, with 7 bases lining up with TRBD1. The V and J ends lost 10 bases and 10 bases, in that order; junction bases with no gene match: 19. Germline V gene sequence: CDR1 SNHLY, CDR2 FYNNEI. The CDR3 is made up of 15 amino acids. CDR3 residues: CAIDAPAGGPGEQFF. CDR3 sequence (DNA): TGTGCCATCGACGCCCCGGCAGGGGGTCCAGGAGAGCAGTTCTTC.

The chain combines TRBV2 with TRBJ2-5, with TRBD1 matching over 11 bases. The ends lost 6 bases at V and 6 bases at J; junction bases unmatched: 9. Germline CDR1 SNHLY, CDR2 FYNNEI. The CDR3 contains 15 residues. This CDR3 reads CASRLGQGEIQTQYF. The CDR3 coding sequence is TGTGCCAGCAGGTTGGGACAGGGGGAAATACAGACCCAGTACTTC.

The rearrangement links TRBV2 to TRBJ2-7; the D gene is possibly TRBD1 (5 bases). Looked up from germline, CDR1 is SNHLY and CDR2 is FYNNEI. CDR3 size: 13 residues. V gave up 5 bases and J gave up 2 bases, with 10 bases separating them. The DNA of the CDR3 is TGTGCCAGCAGTCGTCCGGACACCTACGAGCAGTACTTC. This gives the protein CASSRPDTYEQYF.

This clone was observed a single time. This chain joins TRBV18 and TRBJ1-1, with D possibly matching TRBD1 (6 bases). V was shortened by 1 base and J by 1 base, with 10 bases between the two germline ends. CDR1 KGHSH and CDR2 LQKENI come from the germline V gene. This CDR3 spans 15 amino acids. CDR3 region: CASSPLAGENTEAFF. In nucleotides, the CDR3 is TGTGCCAGCTCACCACTGGCAGGGGAGAACACTGAAGCTTTCTTT.

The rearrangement joins TRBV6-1 to TRBJ1-2, with TRBD1 matching over 7 bases. Germline assignment: CDR1 MNHNS and CDR2 SASEGT. The CDR3 runs 16 residues. V lost 4 bases, J lost 3 bases, and 11 bases stayed unmatched. The CDR3 sequence: CASSGQGFRRDYGYTF. CDR3 bases: TGTGCCAGCAGTGGACAGGGATTCAGGAGGGACTATGGCTACACCTTC.

This chain connects TRBV27 to TRBJ1-4; 9 positions agree with TRBD1. CDR1 is MNHEY and CDR2 is SMNVEV in the germline V gene (reference sequence). J gave up 4 bases and V 5 bases, and 5 bases lay outside the gene matches. The CDR3 has 15 residues. The chain's CDR3 is CASSPWDRVNEKLFF. CDR3 nucleotides: TGTGCCAGCAGTCCCTGGGACAGGGTTAATGAAAAACTGTTTTTT.

The chain carries TRBV5-4 and TRBJ2-3, with TRBD2 identical over 8 bases. The CDR3 is 16 residues long. Looked up from germline, CDR1 is SGHNT and CDR2 is YYREEE (reference sequence). Germline trimming cut 3 bases from V and 4 bases from J; bases unmatched to any gene: 10. CDR3 sequence reads: CASSSTGGGDSDTQYF. CDR3 nucleotides: TGTGCCAGCAGCTCTACCGGGGGGGGTGATTCAGATACGCAGTATTTT.

The chain is built from TRBV12-5 and TRBJ1-1; possible D gene TRBD1, 5 bases. Trimming removed 5 bases at V and 1 base at J, with 11 bases between. Germline V CDR1 and CDR2: LGHNT, FRNRAP. The CDR3 length is 14 residues. This CDR3 is CASGPDTSNTEAFF. The CDR3 DNA is TGTGCTAGTGGTCCGGACACCTCGAACACTGAAGCTTTCTTT.

This clone appeared a single time. The rearrangement joins TRBV28 to TRBJ2-2, with 7 bases fitting TRBD1. CDR1 and CDR2 from the germline V gene are MDHEN and SYDVKM. Germline trimming cut 5 bases from V and 6 bases from J; bases unmatched to any gene: 3. This CDR3 has 13 residues. CDR3 residues: CASSPTGAGELFF. CDR3 nucleotides: TGTGCCAGCAGTCCCACAGGGGCCGGGGAGCTGTTTTTT.

This clone was observed a single time. The V and J genes are TRBV10-2 and TRBJ1-4, with 8 bases lining up with TRBD1. The length of the CDR3 is 15 residues. The V gene's germline CDR1 is WSHSY and CDR2 SAAADI. Germline trimming cut 4 bases from V and 7 bases from J; bases unmatched to any gene: 8. The CDR3 here is CASSVGQGAGEKLFF. For the CDR3, the DNA is TGCGCCAGCAGTGTTGGGCAGGGGGCTGGTGAAAAACTGTTTTTT.